This T cell receptor beta chain is drawn from a study of blood T cells in healthy people across ages. Points from the study as a whole: It was the long-lived donors that had more naive CD4+ cells and higher diversity than aged donors.

Combining a sample-barcoded 5' primer with a J-beta primer mix, a second PCR ran for about 6 to 11 cycles. TCRdb processed the 5' RACE reads anew with MiXCR; each CDR3 protein has one entry. The table includes about 800,000 distinct CDR3 sequences, around 25% detected once. A note on this clonotype: Its antigen is not identified.

The data also belong to a second study, concerning T cells of mothers and their children.

The receptor comes from a boy younger than 18 in good health. Material for sequencing was blood.

CDR3 loop: CASSPIPNQPQHF. The CDR3, as DNA: TGTGCCAGCAGTCCGATACCTAATCAGCCCCAGCATTTT. The chain employs TRBV12-3 or TRBV12-4 and TRBJ1-5; D is uncertain. With 5 bases removed from V and 4 bases from J, the gap between germline ends came to 9 bases. The CDR3 totals 13 residues.